This TCR beta chain was sequenced during a study of cytomegalovirus exposure and HLA in healthy donors. Findings and caveats of the study: The later analysis indicated that the majority of CMV-associated TCR beta chains appeared HLA-restricted. Association of a missense DCLRE1C variant with TCR beta V- and J-gene trimming was reported in a later analysis. Because they were indistinguishable, some V segments, including TRBV6-2 and TRBV6-3, were excluded.

This clone has only a few counts. The antigen remains unidentified. With 1 base removed from V and 6 bases from J, the gap between germline ends came to 9 bases. Germline values: CDR1 KGHSH, CDR2 LQKENI. The CDR3 is 13 amino acids. A multiplex PCR was run with 60 Vbeta primers and 13 Jbeta primers. The protocol was immunoSEQ multiplex PCR, while the TCRdb copy is restricted to in-frame clones and leaves out a portion. The repertoire holds under 110,000 clones, with just over 70% as singletons. This receptor was identified in a boy younger than 18 in good health and CMV-seronegative. Input material: PBMCs. The rearrangement joins TRBV18 to TRBJ1-2; D remains ambiguous. The CDR3, as DNA: TGTGCCAGCTCACCACGCCAGAGCGATGGCTACACCTTC. Translated, it gives CASSPRQSDGYTF.